Reported below is one T cell receptor beta chain. As yet, its antigen is unknown. J gave up 6 bases and V 4 bases, and 3 bases lay outside the gene matches. Germline CDR1 SGHVS, CDR2 FNYEAQ. CDR3 length: 14 amino acids. Samples with a second dose at about 4 or about 12 weeks were pooled together. The sample originates from a study of T cell responses to AZD1222 COVID-19 vaccine. TCRdb's copy holds only in-frame clones and misses some; the assay was immunoSEQ multiplex PCR. The data contain around 78,000 clones, roughly 90% of them singletons. General study points: There were repertoire samples only from the period after the peak T cell response. Variant regions that are unmutated are reportedly the target of nearly half of spike-specific TCRs. Seropositive AZD1222 recipients at baseline numbered only six or seven.

The J gene is TRBJ1-6, the V gene TRBV7-6, with 7 bases matching TRBD1. The material was peripheral blood, obtained 28 days after the second AZD1222 dose. The receptor comes from an adult who received the AZD1222 COVID-19 vaccine. The CDR3 region has the DNA TGTGCCAGCAGCTGGGGACAGCCTAATTCACCCCTCCACTTT. Translation: CASSWGQPNSPLHF.